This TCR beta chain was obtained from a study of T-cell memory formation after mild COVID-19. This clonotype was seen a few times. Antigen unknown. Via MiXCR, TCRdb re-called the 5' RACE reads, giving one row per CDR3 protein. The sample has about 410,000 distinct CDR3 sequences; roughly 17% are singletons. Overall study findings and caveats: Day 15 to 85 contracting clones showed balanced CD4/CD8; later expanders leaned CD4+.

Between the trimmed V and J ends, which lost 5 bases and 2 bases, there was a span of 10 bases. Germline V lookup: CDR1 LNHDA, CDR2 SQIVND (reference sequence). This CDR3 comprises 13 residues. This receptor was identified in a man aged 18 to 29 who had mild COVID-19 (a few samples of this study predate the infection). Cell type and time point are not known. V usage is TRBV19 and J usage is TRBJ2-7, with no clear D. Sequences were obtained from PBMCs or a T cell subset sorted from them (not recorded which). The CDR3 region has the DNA TGTGCCAGTAGTTCTGGGCAGACCTACGAGCAGTACTTC. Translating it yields CASSSGQTYEQYF.